What follows describes a single T cell receptor beta chain. Authors' analysis steps: Reference gene primer amplification gave nucleated cell count estimates. Some clones are missing from TCRdb's copy, which holds only in-frame ones; the method was immunoSEQ multiplex PCR. Clone size and V and J calls were adopted from that table, with D and trimming inferred from the DNA. The sample includes 75,000 to 100,000 clones, approximately 87% seen only once; the top ten take 15%. The CDR3 runs to 16 residues. V dropped 6 bases and J dropped 4; count of bases not matched to a gene: 14. Germline V lookup: CDR1 MNHNY, CDR2 SVGAGI (reference sequence). This specimen belongs to a study of blood T cell repertoires in COVID-19. On the study more broadly: The origin of the acute and convalescent COVID-19 samples was the United States, Italy and Spain. PBMCs, B-cell-depleted T cells, or T cells provided the cDNA or gDNA that made up the material.

The chain couples TRBV6-6 to TRBJ1-2; 7 bases agree with TRBD1. The receptor's source is a human donor in a cohort sampled during active COVID-19. Sequencing was performed on peripheral blood. The CDR3 region is CASSNTDRARIYGYTF. The CDR3 DNA reads as TGTGCCAGCAGCAACACAGACAGGGCTCGGATCTATGGCTACACCTTC.